The 27 T cell receptor beta chains given below trace back to one sample, sequenced in a study of neurological immune-mediated disorders. Using its own MiXCR run on the 5' RACE reads, TCRdb lists one record per CDR3 protein. This table has about 80,000 distinct CDR3 sequences, less than 5.5% appearing once. The sequenced sample was PBMCs. The receptors shown here come from a woman in her thirties with multiple sclerosis.

The CDR3 loop reads CSAPPDGQETQYF. For the CDR3, the DNA is TGCAGTGCTCCGCCGGACGGCCAAGAGACCCAGTACTTC. The genes are TRBV20-1 and TRBJ2-5, with D hard to call. Germline V gene sequence: CDR1 DFQATT, CDR2 SNEGSKA (reference sequence). Between the trimmed V and J ends, which lost 5 bases and 1 base, there was a span of 11 bases. The CDR3 covers 13 residues.

The CDR3 reads CSALAGVSSRTQYF. DNA for the CDR3: TGCAGTGCCCTAGCGGGGGTCTCCTCCCGTACGCAGTATTTT. The gene calls are TRBV20-1 and TRBJ2-3; TRBD2 matches 10 bases. V trimming: 6 bases; J trimming: 8 bases; junction bases outside the gene matches: 11. This CDR3 spans 14 amino acids. Germline V gene sequence: CDR1 DFQATT, CDR2 SNEGSKA (reference sequence).

The sample holds many counts of this clonotype. The chain carries TRBV12-3 or TRBV12-4 and TRBJ2-2; the D is unclear. This CDR3 region has 15 residues. With 3 bases removed from V and 0 bases from J, the gap between germline ends came to 8 bases. The CDR3 sequence: CASSLLAANTGELFF. In DNA, the CDR3 is TGTGCCAGCAGTTTGTTGGCCGCGAACACCGGGGAGCTGTTTTTT.

Of note for this clonotype: A read error is possible here, since a much larger clone lies one base away. The chain carries TRBV20-1 and TRBJ1-1; D is unclear. Trimming took 7 bases from V and 5 from J, leaving 17 bases between them. The CDR3 spans 13 residues. The germline V gene encodes CDR1 DFQATT and CDR2 SNEGSKA (reference sequence). CDR3 DNA: TGCAGTGATAGGAGGGTAGGGAGGACTGAAGCTTTCTTT. Amino acids: CSDRRVGRTEAFF.

Many counts were recorded for this clonotype. The CDR3 DNA reads TGTGGATCTGGAGGTACCGGGAATGAGCAGTTCTTC. Amino acids: CGSGGTGNEQFF. This rearrangement joins TRBV10-3 to TRBJ2-1; maybe TRBD2 (5 bases). This CDR3 comprises 12 residues. Germline loops: CDR1 ENHRY, CDR2 SYGVKD.

Many counts were recorded for this clonotype. CDR3 in amino acids: CASSPILNGKEQYV. DNA for the CDR3: TGTGCCAGCAGCCCTATCCTGAACGGGAAGGAGCAGTACGTC. The chain couples TRBV7-2 to TRBJ2-7; D possibly corresponds to TRBD2 (5 bases). V was shortened by 5 bases and J by 7 bases, with 18 bases between the two germline ends. CDR1 SGHTA and CDR2 FQGNSA come from the germline V gene. This CDR3 has 14 residues.

This clonotype has a count of ten or more. J is TRBJ1-1 and V is TRBV7-3; D unclear. Germline CDR1 is SGHTA and CDR2 is FQGTGA. V gave up 5 bases and J gave up 1 base, with 8 bases separating them. The CDR3 sequence is 13 residues long. CDR3 loop: CASSTSGNTEAFF. In DNA form, the CDR3 reads TGTGCCAGCAGCACGAGCGGGAACACTGAAGCTTTCTTT.

In this sample, this clonotype turned up many times. The rearrangement joins TRBV6-5 to TRBJ1-2, with 7 positions matching TRBD1. J lost 6 bases, V lost 5 bases, and 12 bases had no gene match. In germline, CDR1 is MNHEY, CDR2 SVGAGI. The CDR3 length is 15 residues. CDR3 loop: CASSLPGGGENGYTF. The CDR3, as DNA: TGTGCCAGCAGTCTTCCAGGGGGGGGGGAGAATGGCTACACCTTC.

This clonotype came up a few times. The chain employs TRBV5-1 and TRBJ2-1, with 7 positions matching TRBD1. Trimming removed 4 bases from V and 3 bases from J; junction bases left unmatched: 7. CDR3 length equals 15 residues. CDR1 SGHRS and CDR2 YFSETQ come from the germline V gene. The CDR3 loop reads CASSSGGQDYNEQFF. The CDR3 DNA sequence: TGCGCCAGCAGCAGCGGCGGACAGGACTACAATGAGCAGTTCTTC. The full variable domain, with the rest looked up from reference TRBV5-1 and TRBJ2-1, is KAGVTQTPRYLIKTRGQQVTLSCSPISGHRSVSWYQQTPGQGLQFLFEYFSETQRNKGNFPGRFSGRQFSNSRSEMNVSTLELGDSALYLCASSSGGQDYNEQFFGPGTRLTVL.

The sample holds many counts of this clonotype. J is TRBJ2-2 and V is TRBV10-3; D may be TRBD1 (6 bases). This CDR3 is 14 amino acids long. Germline assignment: CDR1 ENHRY and CDR2 SYGVKD. With 6 bases removed from V and 1 base from J, the gap between germline ends came to 9 bases. The CDR3 DNA sequence: TGTGCCATCAGAGAGGGACAGAACACCGGGGAGCTGTTTTTT. This gives the protein CAIREGQNTGELFF.

As to this clonotype: A junction boundary mismatches the germline segment, possibly from a read error. The chain recombines TRBV12-3 or TRBV12-4 with TRBJ1-6, with D unresolved. The CDR3 spans 14 residues. The CDR3 bases are TGTGCCAGCAGTTTAATCAGTAAGAATTCAACCCTCAACTTT. It is translated as CASSLISKNSTLNF.

Many counts were recorded for this clonotype. The V gene is TRBV5-1, the J gene TRBJ1-4, with D uncertain. CDR1 is SGHRS and CDR2 is YFSETQ in the germline V gene. Trimming removed 2 bases at V and 6 bases at J, with 11 bases between. This CDR3 has 14 amino acids. CDR3 DNA: TGCGCCAGCAGCTTCCGGGGAATGGATGAAAAACTGTTTTTT. It translates to CASSFRGMDEKLFF. The whole variable domain, remainder taken from reference TRBV5-1 and TRBJ1-4, is KAGVTQTPRYLIKTRGQQVTLSCSPISGHRSVSWYQQTPGQGLQFLFEYFSETQRNKGNFPGRFSGRQFSNSRSEMNVSTLELGDSALYLCASSFRGMDEKLFFGSGTQLSVL.

This chain joins TRBV27 and TRBJ2-1, with 8 nucleotides matching TRBD2. Looked up from germline, CDR1 is MNHEY and CDR2 is SMNVEV (reference sequence). Trimming at V came to 7 bases and at J to 5 bases, leaving 7 bases not matched to a gene. This CDR3 spans 14 amino acids. CDR3 nucleotides: TGTGCCAGCAATCTACTAGCGGCTGACAATGAGCAGTTCTTC. Protein sequence: CASNLLAADNEQFF.

The chain recombines TRBV2 with TRBJ2-5; D unclear. With 5 bases removed from V and 1 base from J, the gap between germline ends came to 8 bases. CDR3 length equals 13 residues. CDR1 is SNHLY and CDR2 is FYNNEI in the germline V gene. DNA of the CDR3: TGTGCCAGCAGTCGGAACATCCAAGAGACCCAGTACTTC. It encodes CASSRNIQETQYF.

This clonotype was counted at least ten times. This sequence joins TRBV2 and TRBJ2-1, with 8 nucleotides matching TRBD1. CDR3 length: 13 amino acids. The V and J ends lost 4 bases and 6 bases, in that order; junction bases with no gene match: 2. CDR1 and CDR2 (germline): SNHLY, FYNNEI. DNA for the CDR3: TGTGCCAGCAGTGGGACAGGGAGCAATGAGCAGTTCTTC. As protein: CASSGTGSNEQFF. Looking up the rest from reference TRBV2 and TRBJ2-1 gives the full variable domain: EPEVTQTPSHQVTQMGQEVILRCVPISNHLYFYWYRQILGQKVEFLVSFYNNEISEKSEIFDDQFSVERPDGSNFTLKIRSTKLEDSAMYFCASSGTGSNEQFFGPGTRLTVL.

CDR3 sequence (DNA): TGCAGTGCTCCTTCCCCGGGCCCGGGACGGCGCTACGAGCAGTACTTC. This translates into CSAPSPGPGRRYEQYF. V gene TRBV20-1 combines with J gene TRBJ2-7; possibly TRBD1 or TRBD2 for D (5 bases each). The CDR3 runs to 16 residues. V shed 5 bases and J shed 3 bases, with 23 bases lying between them. The germline gives CDR1 DFQATT, CDR2 SNEGSKA (reference sequence).

At least ten counts were recorded for this clonotype. The J gene is TRBJ2-7, the V gene TRBV4-1; 15 bases align to TRBD2. Germline loops: CDR1 MGHRA, CDR2 YSYEKL. Trimming took 0 bases from V and 5 from J; bases not matched to a gene: 5. CDR3 length: 17 amino acids. CDR3 sequence reads: CASSQEGLAGGPDEQYV. CDR3 bases: TGCGCCAGCAGCCAAGAAGGACTAGCGGGGGGGCCCGACGAGCAGTACGTC.

This chain's CDR3 is CASSLGLADSYNEQFF. In nucleotides, the CDR3 is TGCGCCAGCAGCTTGGGACTAGCGGACTCCTACAATGAGCAGTTCTTC. The chain is built from TRBV5-1 and TRBJ2-1; 9 bases align to TRBD2. CDR3 length: 16 amino acids. Germline-derived CDR1 and CDR2 are SGHRS and YFSETQ. The V segment lost 0 bases and the J segment 0 bases; nucleotides outside the gene matches: 1.

Many counts were recorded for this clonotype. The rearrangement links TRBV5-1 to TRBJ2-1; D might be TRBD1 or TRBD2, each matching 5 bases. Trimming removed 0 bases at V and 12 bases at J, with 7 bases between. From germline, CDR1 is SGHRS and CDR2 YFSETQ. This CDR3 contains 11 residues. The CDR3 nucleotides read TGCGCCAGCAGCTTGGCGGGGACGCAGTTCTTC. It yields the protein CASSLAGTQFF.

This clonotype was recorded many times. The V call is TRBV6-1, the J call TRBJ2-5; 9 bases map to TRBD2. The CDR3 has 18 amino acids. The germline CDR1 and CDR2 sequences are MNHNS and SASEGT. V was clipped by 2 bases and J by 4 bases; unmatched bases: 14. The CDR3 nucleotides are TGTGCCAGCAGTGAAAGGCGGGAGGGGGGTCCGGTGCTAGAGACCCAGTACTTC. This translates into CASSERREGGPVLETQYF.

This clonotype came up many times. V is TRBV20-1 and J is TRBJ2-1; D may be TRBD1 (6 bases). The CDR3 spans 14 residues. Trimming shortened V by 3 bases and J by 0 bases, and 9 bases separated the two germline ends. Germline CDR1 DFQATT, CDR2 SNEGSKA (reference sequence). This chain's CDR3 is CSASKQGSYNEQFF. Here the CDR3 DNA reads TGCAGTGCTAGTAAACAGGGCTCCTACAATGAGCAGTTCTTC.

This clonotype was recorded at least ten times. The gene calls are TRBV20-1 and TRBJ2-1; the match to TRBD2 covers 8 bases. The germline gives CDR1 DFQATT, CDR2 SNEGSKA (reference sequence). V was clipped by 2 bases and J by 7 bases; unmatched bases: 7. The CDR3 covers 14 residues. The CDR3 region is CSARRSGSRNEQFF. CDR3 in DNA: TGCAGTGCTAGACGGAGCGGGAGTAGGAATGAGCAGTTCTTC.

This clonotype turned up a few times. A much larger clone differs by one base, so this may be a read error. The chain has TRBV12-3 or TRBV12-4 and TRBJ2-1; 7 positions agree with TRBD2. V gave up 2 bases and J gave up 4 bases; unmatched junction bases: 5. This CDR3 spans 15 amino acids. The CDR3 sequence: CASSLWLAEYNEQFF. DNA for the CDR3: TGTGCCAGCAGTTTATGGCTAGCGGAATACAATGAGCAGTTCTTC.

This clonotype has ten or more counts. The V and J genes are TRBV12-3 or TRBV12-4 and TRBJ2-2, with 8 nucleotides matching TRBD1. The CDR3 runs to 15 residues. The V segment lost 6 bases and the J segment 0 bases; nucleotides outside the gene matches: 3. The CDR3 sequence: CASSGTGSNTGELFF. The CDR3 DNA reads TGTGCCAGCAGCGGGACAGGATCGAACACCGGGGAGCTGTTTTTT.

This CDR3 reads CASSFGTSSRTDTQYF. In DNA, the CDR3 is TGTGCCAGCAGCTTCGGGACTAGCTCACGCACAGATACGCAGTATTTT. The chain combines TRBV7-2 with TRBJ2-3; TRBD2 matches 9 bases. The CDR3 is made up of 16 amino acids. Trimming cost V 3 bases and J 1 base; bases outside gene matches: 5. Germline CDR1 reads SGHTA; CDR2 reads FQGNSA.

This clonotype was seen ten or more times. The gene calls are TRBV20-1 and TRBJ2-4, with 8 positions matching TRBD2. Per germline, CDR1 DFQATT and CDR2 SNEGSKA (reference sequence). The CDR3 is made up of 14 amino acids. V gave up 4 bases and J gave up 9 bases; unmatched junction bases: 11. The CDR3 loop reads CSAMLSGGLSIQYF. The CDR3 coding sequence is TGCAGTGCTATGTTGTCGGGGGGGCTAAGCATTCAGTACTTC.

In its sample, this clonotype was seen many times. The chain recombines TRBV19 with TRBJ2-4; D not certain. The V gene lost 3 bases and the J gene lost 0 bases, with 12 bases spanning the gap. The CDR3 is 16 residues long. The V gene's germline CDR1 is LNHDA and CDR2 SQIVND (reference sequence). The CDR3 bases are TGTGCCAGTAGTATTGTCACAGCGCCAGCCAAAAACATTCAGTACTTC. This encodes CASSIVTAPAKNIQYF.